The 18 T cell receptor beta chains presented below share a single source sample, sequenced in a study of shared clonotypes between healthy human individuals. Profiled with immunoSEQ multiplex PCR; TCRdb holds only in-frame clones, not every one. The table has 1.4 million to 1.5 million clones, roughly 96% seen once; the top ten hold roughly 1.1%. The sequenced material came from naive CD4+ T cells sorted from blood. Regarding subset: CD45RA+ positively selected. These TCRs come from a man in his thirties or forties in good health.

The chain joins TRBV28 to TRBJ2-1; 7 bases line up with TRBD2. CDR3 length equals 17 residues. Germline CDR1 and CDR2: MDHEN and SYDVKM. Germline trimming cut 7 bases from V and 1 base from J; bases unmatched to any gene: 13. Written as DNA, the CDR3 is TGTGCCAGCACCCTAACTGAACCGGGACTATCCTACAATGAGCAGTTCTTC. Amino acids: CASTLTEPGLSYNEQFF. The full variable domain, with the rest looked up from reference TRBV28 and TRBJ2-1, is DVKVTQSSRYLVKRTGEKVFLECVQDMDHENMFWYRQDPGLGLRLIYFSYDVKMKEKGDIPEGYSVSREKKERFSLILESASTNQTSMYLCASTLTEPGLSYNEQFFGPGTRLTVL.

V is TRBV5-1 and J is TRBJ1-4; 9 bases are a match to TRBD1. The CDR3 runs 15 residues. Looked up from germline, CDR1 is SGHRS and CDR2 is YFSETQ. V gave up 2 bases and J gave up 8 bases; unmatched junction bases: 7. The CDR3 here is CASSFGQGIVEKLFF. DNA for the CDR3: TGCGCCAGCAGCTTTGGACAGGGGATAGTCGAAAAACTGTTTTTT.

The V and J genes are TRBV11-2 and TRBJ1-1, with D possibly matching TRBD1 (6 bases). The germline CDR1 and CDR2 sequences are SGHAT and FQNNGV. The CDR3 covers 13 residues. V was pared by 1 base and J by 8 bases, with 11 bases between. CDR3 DNA sequence: TGTGCCAGCAGCTTAGCAAGGGGGGGGGAAGCTTTCTTT. Translation gives CASSLARGGEAFF.

The rearrangement joins TRBV7-8 to TRBJ1-5; D is unresolved. Germline-derived CDR1 and CDR2 are SGHVS and FQNEAQ. The length of the CDR3 is 14 residues. Between the trimmed V and J ends, which lost 3 bases and 2 bases, there was a span of 8 bases. This CDR3 reads CASSFGLGNQPQHF. CDR3 DNA sequence: TGTGCCAGCAGCTTTGGACTTGGCAATCAGCCCCAGCATTTT. Full variable domain (outside the CDR3, taken from reference TRBV7-8 and TRBJ1-5): GAGVSQSPRYKVAKRGQDVALRCDPISGHVSLFWYQQALGQGPEFLTYFQNEAQLDKSGLPSDRFFAERPEGSVSTLKIQRTQQEDSAVYLCASSFGLGNQPQHFGDGTRLSIL.

The chain recombines TRBV28 with TRBJ2-2; D uncertain. The CDR3 extends over 12 amino acids. Germline CDR1 reads MDHEN; CDR2 reads SYDVKM. V was shortened by 8 bases and J by 6 bases, with 10 bases between the two germline ends. The CDR3 region is CASVAAAGELFF. CDR3 DNA: TGTGCCAGCGTCGCAGCCGCCGGGGAGCTGTTTTTT.

This clone was detected only once. The genes are TRBV5-6 and TRBJ2-1; 7 nucleotides agree with TRBD1. This CDR3 comprises 16 residues. V shed 4 bases, J shed 3 bases, and the junction held 10 bases outside the gene matches. The germline V gene has CDR1 SGHDT and CDR2 YYEEEE. CDR3 protein: CASSLRRDSLYNEQFF. CDR3 in DNA: TGTGCCAGCAGCCTCCGCCGGGACAGTCTCTACAATGAGCAGTTCTTC.

This chain joins TRBV7-6 and TRBJ2-1; possibly TRBD2 for D (6 bases). The germline V gene encodes CDR1 SGHVS and CDR2 FNYEAQ. Deletions cut 1 base from V and 4 bases from J, with 14 bases between. CDR3 length: 16 residues. The CDR3 protein is CASSLEAGRTYNEQFF. DNA for the CDR3: TGTGCCAGCAGCTTAGAAGCGGGTCGGACTTACAATGAGCAGTTCTTC.

The chain joins TRBV10-3 to TRBJ1-2, with D maybe TRBD1 (6 bases). This CDR3 has 14 residues. Germline CDR1 reads ENHRY; CDR2 reads SYGVKD. V lost 6 bases and J 8 bases, leaving 19 bases between the germline ends. The CDR3 loop is CAISDPGAVWGYTF. The CDR3 region has the DNA TGTGCCATCAGCGATCCGGGGGCCGTTTGGGGCTACACCTTC.

This chain connects TRBV5-1 to TRBJ1-4; TRBD1 matches 10 bases. Trimming at V came to 2 bases and at J to 7 bases, leaving 8 bases not matched to a gene. The germline CDR1 and CDR2 sequences are SGHRS and YFSETQ. The CDR3 contains 16 residues. For the CDR3, the DNA is TGCGCCAGCAGCTTTGGGCGACAGGGGGCAGGTGAAAAACTGTTTTTT. Translation gives CASSFGRQGAGEKLFF.

This clone was found once. V and J are TRBV4-1 and TRBJ2-7, with a possible D match to TRBD1 (5 bases). There are 15 residues in the CDR3. Germline V lookup: CDR1 MGHRA, CDR2 YSYEKL. V lost 0 bases and J lost 3, with 12 bases in between. As DNA, the CDR3 is TGCGCCAGCAGCCAAGAAAGGGGCCTAAGCTACGAGCAGTACTTC. Translated: CASSQERGLSYEQYF.

The chain combines TRBV7-9 with TRBJ1-5; D unresolved. Germline-derived CDR1 and CDR2 are SEHNR and FQNEAQ (reference sequence). The CDR3 spans 15 residues. V was trimmed by 1 base and J by 2 bases, leaving 9 bases between them. CDR3 nucleotides: TGTGCCAGCAGCTTAGGGACCACGGGCAATCAGCCCCAGCATTTT. Its protein is CASSLGTTGNQPQHF.

The chain recombines TRBV7-8 with TRBJ1-5, with 12 nucleotides matching TRBD1. This CDR3 spans 17 amino acids. Germline V CDR1 and CDR2: SGHVS, FQNEAQ. After removal of 4 bases from V and 6 bases from J, the junction contained 10 bases not matched to a gene. The CDR3 DNA follows: TGTGCCAGCAGCTCGTCCCGGGACAGGGGGCTGGGTCAGCCCCAGCATTTT. Encoded protein: CASSSSRDRGLGQPQHF.

The CDR3 region has the DNA TGTGCCAGCTCACCATTATCGGGGGCGAACTCTGGGGCCAACGTCCTGACTTTC. Its translation: CASSPLSGANSGANVLTF. This rearrangement joins TRBV18 to TRBJ2-6; D may correspond to TRBD1 or TRBD2 (6 bases each). This CDR3 is 18 amino acids long. Trimming took 2 bases from V and 0 from J, leaving 14 bases between them. Germline CDR1 reads KGHSH; CDR2 reads LQKENI. The full variable domain, completed using reference TRBV18 and TRBJ2-6, is NAGVMQNPRHLVRRRGQEARLRCSPMKGHSHVYWYRQLPEEGLKFMVYLQKENIIDESGMPKERFSAEFPKEGPSILRIQQVVRGDSAAYFCASSPLSGANSGANVLTFGAGSRLTVL.

V is TRBV5-4 and J is TRBJ2-2; possible D gene TRBD1, 6 bases. Trimming pared 4 bases from V and 9 bases from J, leaving 10 bases between. The length of the CDR3 is 12 residues. CDR1 SGHNT and CDR2 YYREEE come from the germline V gene (reference sequence). CDR3 coding DNA: TGTGCCAGCAGCGTCCGGGACAGGGAGCTGTTTTTT. Translating gives CASSVRDRELFF.

The DNA for the CDR3 is TGTGCCAGTTCTTCGGCCTATGAGCAGTTCTTC. As protein: CASSSAYEQFF. The chain uses TRBV6-5 and TRBJ2-1; D is ambiguous. The V end lost 9 bases, the J end lost 8 bases, and 11 bases lay between the germline ends. The germline CDR1 and CDR2 sequences are MNHEY and SVGAGI. The CDR3 has 11 amino acids.

This clone was counted only a few times. J is TRBJ1-3 and V is TRBV7-9; 9 bases are shared with TRBD1. The CDR3 contains 16 residues. V lost 6 bases and J lost 0; bases outside the gene matches: 6. Germline assignment: CDR1 SEHNR and CDR2 FQNEAQ (reference sequence). The CDR3, as DNA: TGTGCCAGCAGACCCGGACAGGGGAGCTCTGGAAACACCATATATTTT. Translation gives CASRPGQGSSGNTIYF.

The chain combines TRBV7-2 with TRBJ2-7; weak D call: TRBD1 (6 bases). Trimming took off 8 bases at V and 0 bases at J, with 14 bases between the two ends. CDR1 and CDR2 from the germline V gene are SGHTA and FQGNSA. This CDR3 is 14 amino acids long. CDR3 amino acids: CASSPGQSSYEQYF. The CDR3 DNA is TGTGCCAGCTCGCCGGGACAAAGCTCCTACGAGCAGTACTTC.

This chain joins TRBV29-1 and TRBJ2-7; no clear D gene. The CDR3 loop spans 11 amino acids. Germline loops: CDR1 SQVTM, CDR2 ANQGSEA. V was pared by 7 bases and J by 3 bases, with 10 bases between. CDR3 residues: CSALMSYEQYF. CDR3 DNA: TGCAGCGCCCTCATGAGCTACGAGCAGTACTTC.